A selection of T cell receptor beta chains follows, all from one sample in a study of blood T cell repertoires in COVID-19. This table comes from immunoSEQ multiplex PCR, and its TCRdb copy is limited to in-frame clones, with some not included. This sample has about 120,000 clones, with roughly 85% found just once. Sequenced sample: peripheral blood. All receptors come from a man older than 75 with acute or convalescent COVID-19. CDR3s leave out the opening cysteine and the closing phenylalanine or tryptophan. Each record gives: J gene, V gene, CDR3 protein.

j_gene: TRBJ2-7; v_gene: TRBV19; CDR3aa: ASSWDRGYEQY
j_gene: TRBJ1-3; v_gene: TRBV5-1; CDR3aa: ASSLAPGTTGNTIY
j_gene: TRBJ1-2; v_gene: TRBV20-1; CDR3aa: SASHLQGRDYGYT
j_gene: TRBJ1-5; v_gene: TRBV19; CDR3aa: ASSNDRGNGNQPQH
j_gene: TRBJ1-2; v_gene: TRBV19; CDR3aa: ASSIGGGVGYGYT
j_gene: TRBJ2-1; v_gene: TRBV6-2/TRBV6-3; CDR3aa: ASSAGLAADEQF
j_gene: TRBJ1-1; v_gene: TRBV3-1/TRBV3-2; CDR3aa: ASSQHGQTEAF
j_gene: TRBJ2-1; v_gene: TRBV2; CDR3aa: ASRARTGGDEQF
j_gene: TRBJ1-5; v_gene: TRBV19; CDR3aa: ASSIGGGDNQPQH
j_gene: TRBJ1-5; v_gene: TRBV10-3; CDR3aa: AISEGAAYSNQPQH
j_gene: TRBJ2-3; v_gene: TRBV5-5; CDR3aa: ASSLGGTPPDTQY
j_gene: TRBJ2-7; v_gene: TRBV5-5; CDR3aa: ASSPTGQLAYEQY
j_gene: TRBJ1-3; v_gene: TRBV5-1; CDR3aa: ASSLAPASSGNTIY
j_gene: TRBJ1-5; v_gene: TRBV21-1; CDR3aa: ASSKARGPLSNQPQH
j_gene: TRBJ2-7; v_gene: TRBV21-1; CDR3aa: ASSKQVSGTSNSYEQY
j_gene: TRBJ1-5; v_gene: TRBV10-1; CDR3aa: ASSELGNQPQH
j_gene: TRBJ1-4; v_gene: TRBV7-9; CDR3aa: ASSLALSLATNEKLF
j_gene: TRBJ2-5; v_gene: TRBV18; CDR3aa: ASSPSQETQY
j_gene: TRBJ2-1; v_gene: TRBV6-2/TRBV6-3; CDR3aa: ASSMSGTGAYNEQF
j_gene: TRBJ2-1; v_gene: TRBV29-1; CDR3aa: SVRDRAEYNEQF
j_gene: TRBJ1-2; v_gene: TRBV6-2/TRBV6-3; CDR3aa: ASSRQGGGYT
j_gene: TRBJ1-1; v_gene: TRBV28; CDR3aa: ASRPGRGSNTEAF
j_gene: TRBJ2-5; v_gene: TRBV18; CDR3aa: ASSPIAGGRETQY
j_gene: TRBJ1-2; v_gene: TRBV12-3/TRBV12-4; CDR3aa: ASSPTGLRGYT
j_gene: TRBJ1-1; v_gene: TRBV12-5; CDR3aa: ASGLEGARTEAF
j_gene: TRBJ1-1; v_gene: TRBV2; CDR3aa: ASSSRGNTEAF
j_gene: TRBJ1-4; v_gene: TRBV7-6; CDR3aa: ASSLGRGDEKLF
j_gene: TRBJ1-2; v_gene: TRBV28; CDR3aa: ASRSTGGAYGYT
j_gene: TRBJ1-2; v_gene: TRBV3-1/TRBV3-2; CDR3aa: ASSQDPTGGFDYGYT
j_gene: TRBJ2-3; v_gene: TRBV10-3; CDR3aa: AISRVAGEGTDTQY
j_gene: TRBJ1-1; v_gene: TRBV7-3; CDR3aa: ASSLTQGMNTEAF
j_gene: TRBJ1-6; v_gene: TRBV6-5; CDR3aa: ASSYAGGRTNSPLH
j_gene: TRBJ1-1; v_gene: TRBV10-3; CDR3aa: AISESEATKAF
j_gene: TRBJ1-5; v_gene: TRBV6-1; CDR3aa: ASSEALTGDQPQH
j_gene: TRBJ2-7; v_gene: TRBV5-1; CDR3aa: ASIPGGTEGTYEQY
j_gene: TRBJ2-5; v_gene: TRBV3-1/TRBV3-2; CDR3aa: ASSQDVSGTRGWETQY
j_gene: TRBJ1-1; v_gene: TRBV9; CDR3aa: ASSVAVNMNTEAF
j_gene: TRBJ2-7; v_gene: TRBV3-1/TRBV3-2; CDR3aa: ASSQGDTGPYEQY
j_gene: TRBJ1-6; v_gene: TRBV5-6; CDR3aa: ASSLLGVRPLH
j_gene: TRBJ1-4; v_gene: TRBV10-3; CDR3aa: AISEWGGTGSEKLF